Listed below are T cell receptor beta chains from one sample, sequenced in a study of OX40 agonist ivuxolimab in advanced cancers. The method was immunoSEQ multiplex PCR; TCRdb's version includes in-frame clones alone and lacks a portion of them. The sample shows 100,000 to 150,000 clones, 92% of them seen only once. Sample: CD4+ or CD8+ T cells sorted from blood, taken in a trial of the OX40 agonist ivuxolimab. Receptor source: an adult with an advanced solid tumor such as melanoma, head and neck, liver or kidney cancer. The CDR3 runs from the conserved cysteine through the conserved F or W. A D gene is named only where the DNA matches it firmly.

j_call v_call d_call cdr3_aa
TRBJ1-5 TRBV14 NA CASSRLHRWGPVNQPQHF
TRBJ1-1 TRBV7-9 TRBD1 CASSSGQGITEAFF
TRBJ1-4 TRBV9 NA CASSVDLGGGEKLFF
TRBJ2-2 TRBV21-1 NA CASSKGDQGAGELFF
TRBJ1-1 TRBV14 NA CASSQGLPVRKNTEAFF
TRBJ1-2 TRBV19 NA CASSISITNYGYTF
TRBJ2-7 TRBV6-5 NA CASRAGSPAPYEQYF
TRBJ1-1 TRBV2 NA CANGTRTEAFF
TRBJ1-3 TRBV18 NA CASSPVAGAEGNTIYF
TRBJ1-5 TRBV9 NA CASSVGILGNQPQHF
TRBJ2-3 TRBV19 TRBD2 CASRGTSGTDTQYF
TRBJ2-5 TRBV28 TRBD2 CASSFGAGGLRETQYF
TRBJ2-1 TRBV7-2 TRBD2 CASSYAGTRFNEQFF
TRBJ2-1 TRBV5-1 NA CASSFFYRGGNNEQFF
TRBJ2-1 TRBV2 TRBD2 CASSFSGGGQEQFF